These 28 T cell receptor beta chains came from one sample sequenced in a study of T cell responses to AZD1222 COVID-19 vaccine. The protocol was immunoSEQ multiplex PCR, while the TCRdb copy is restricted to in-frame clones and leaves out a portion. The data show roughly 180,000 clones, 85% to 95% seen once. The sample in question was peripheral blood, obtained 28 days after the second AZD1222 dose. The receptors come from an adult who received the AZD1222 COVID-19 vaccine.

CDR3 coding DNA: TGTGCCAGTAGTATAAGGGGTTTTGACACTGAAGCTTTCTTT. As protein: CASSIRGFDTEAFF. The rearrangement links TRBV19 to TRBJ1-1; the D gene is possibly TRBD1 (5 bases). CDR1 and CDR2 (germline): LNHDA, SQIVND (reference sequence). The CDR3 has 14 amino acids. The V gene lost 2 bases and the J gene lost 3 bases, with 10 bases spanning the gap.

This chain joins TRBV9 and TRBJ1-5, with 9 positions matching TRBD1. J was trimmed by 5 bases and V by 3 bases; bases with no gene match: 6. Germline lookup yields CDR1 SGDLS and CDR2 YYNGEE. The CDR3 is 15 residues long. CDR3 nucleotides: TGTGCCAGCAGCGCCGGGACAGGGAAGTATCAGCCCCAGCATTTT. It specifies CASSAGTGKYQPQHF.

This clone has only one observation. The rearrangement joins TRBV10-2 to TRBJ1-2; possible D gene TRBD1, 6 bases. V was clipped by 6 bases and J by 3 bases, with 11 bases between them. Germline V gene sequence: CDR1 WSHSY, CDR2 SAAADI. The CDR3 loop spans 13 amino acids. The chain's CDR3 is CASRDSSDYGYTF. Written as DNA, the CDR3 is TGCGCCAGCAGGGACAGCTCGGACTATGGCTACACCTTC.

This clone was observed a single time. This chain joins TRBV28 and TRBJ2-5; 11 nucleotides match TRBD1. This CDR3 spans 15 amino acids. J was trimmed by 2 bases and V by 8 bases; bases with no gene match: 7. Germline CDR1 reads MDHEN; CDR2 reads SYDVKM. The CDR3 loop reads CASGQGTGGQETQYF. The DNA for the CDR3 is TGTGCCAGCGGTCAGGGGACAGGGGGACAAGAGACCCAGTACTTC.

The chain is built from TRBV18 and TRBJ2-2, with 7 bases that match TRBD1. Trimming removed 5 bases from V and 4 bases from J; junction bases left unmatched: 7. This CDR3 is built from 15 residues. CDR1 is KGHSH, CDR2 LQKENI, per germline. CDR3 amino acids: CASSWMGQFTGELFF. CDR3 bases: TGTGCCAGCTCATGGATGGGACAGTTCACCGGGGAGCTGTTTTTT.

This chain links TRBV14 with TRBJ1-4; weak D call: TRBD1 (6 bases). The ends were cut back, 4 bases at V and 5 bases at J, with 14 bases in the middle. From germline, CDR1 is SGHDN and CDR2 FVKESK. The CDR3 has 15 residues. CDR3 protein: CASSPLSGQNEKLFF. The DNA of the CDR3 is TGTGCCAGCAGCCCACTATCAGGACAGAATGAAAAACTGTTTTTT.

The chain combines TRBV4-1 with TRBJ1-6; TRBD1 is a possible D gene (6 bases). Germline lookup yields CDR1 MGHRA and CDR2 YSYEKL. There are 15 residues in the CDR3. The V and J ends lost 2 bases and 8 bases respectively, with 13 bases between them. The CDR3 DNA is TGCGCCAGCAGCCAACCTGGACAGAGGCATTCACCCCTCCACTTT. It is translated as CASSQPGQRHSPLHF.

The chain recombines TRBV7-2 with TRBJ1-6; TRBD1 might be the D (5 bases). The CDR3 length is 14 residues. Germline V CDR1 and CDR2: SGHTA, FQGNSA. The V end lost 2 bases, the J end lost 6 bases, and 8 bases lay between the germline ends. The CDR3 is CASSLRQSNSPLHF. The CDR3 DNA reads as TGTGCCAGCAGCTTAAGACAGAGTAATTCACCCCTCCACTTT.

CDR3 loop: CAIGLAGPDTQYF. For the CDR3, the DNA is TGTGCCATCGGGCTAGCGGGCCCAGATACGCAGTATTTT. This sequence joins TRBV10-3 and TRBJ2-3, with 8 bases aligning to TRBD2. The CDR3 covers 13 residues. Per germline, CDR1 ENHRY and CDR2 SYGVKD. V lost 8 bases and J lost 4; bases outside the gene matches: 5.

The gene calls are TRBV5-1 and TRBJ1-2, with TRBD1 matching over 7 bases. The CDR3 is made up of 15 amino acids. V shed 0 bases and J 6 bases; nucleotides not matched to a gene: 8. CDR1 and CDR2 (germline): SGHRS, YFSETQ. CDR3 in amino acids: CASSLVVGGVNGYTF. The CDR3 coding sequence is TGCGCCAGCAGCTTGGTAGTAGGGGGCGTTAATGGCTACACCTTC.

The genes are TRBV5-5 and TRBJ1-4; D unclear. Germline CDR1 SGHKS, CDR2 YYEKEE (reference sequence). V was cut by 0 bases and J by 8 bases, with 8 bases left in between. The CDR3 runs 13 residues. The CDR3 loop is CASSLATPEKLFF. CDR3 DNA: TGTGCCAGCAGCTTGGCCACTCCCGAAAAACTGTTTTTT.

The CDR3 sequence is CASSLTSTDTQYF. CDR3 DNA: TGTGCCAGCAGTTTGACGAGCACAGATACGCAGTATTTT. V and J are TRBV27 and TRBJ2-3, with no clear D. The germline V gene has CDR1 MNHEY and CDR2 SMNVEV (reference sequence). V was shortened by 3 bases and J by 0 bases, with 4 bases between the two germline ends. The CDR3 extends over 13 amino acids.

J is TRBJ2-7 and V is TRBV30, with TRBD1 matching 8 bases. Germline loops: CDR1 GTSNPN, CDR2 SVGIG (reference sequence). This CDR3 has 15 residues. After removal of 2 bases from V and 1 base from J, the junction contained 7 bases not matched to a gene. The CDR3 sequence is CAWSPTGQGSYEQYF. CDR3 in DNA: TGTGCCTGGAGTCCAACAGGACAGGGATCCTACGAGCAGTACTTC.

The V gene is TRBV7-2, the J gene TRBJ1-1; 7 bases match TRBD1. This CDR3 comprises 14 residues. The J segment lost 4 bases and the V segment lost 5 bases, leaving 7 bases of the junction unmatched. Germline lookup yields CDR1 SGHTA and CDR2 FQGNSA. CDR3 sequence (DNA): TGTGCCAGCAGCCATATGACAGGGATCACTGAAGCTTTCTTT. Its translation: CASSHMTGITEAFF.

This clone was seen more than once but under ten times. The CDR3 DNA is TGTGCCAGCAGGGAGTCTCTGGGCCATTTCTACGAGCAGTACTTC. Amino acids: CASRESLGHFYEQYF. The chain joins TRBV2 to TRBJ2-7; D is uncertain. CDR1 and CDR2 (germline): SNHLY, FYNNEI. Trimming removed 6 bases from V and 3 bases from J, with 18 bases in between. The length of the CDR3 is 15 residues.

This rearrangement joins TRBV11-2 to TRBJ1-2; D may be TRBD1 (5 bases). Germline-derived CDR1 and CDR2 are SGHAT and FQNNGV. The CDR3 is made up of 15 amino acids. V shed 5 bases and J shed 2 bases, with 15 bases lying between them. As DNA, the CDR3 is TGTGCCAGCAGCCCCGGGACCGCCACAAACTATGGCTACACCTTC. Amino acid sequence: CASSPGTATNYGYTF.

The chain couples TRBV6-5 to TRBJ1-1, with D unresolved. CDR1 and CDR2 (germline): MNHEY, SVGAGI. The CDR3 sequence is 15 residues long. Trimming pared 6 bases from V and 1 base from J, leaving 15 bases between. This CDR3 reads CASRADGGPNTEAFF. The DNA for the CDR3 is TGTGCCAGCAGGGCGGACGGAGGGCCGAACACTGAAGCTTTCTTT.

The chain is built from TRBV7-6 and TRBJ2-3; D is possibly TRBD2 (5 bases). Trimming took off 6 bases at V and 0 bases at J, with 16 bases between the two ends. Germline-derived CDR1 and CDR2 are SGHVS and FNYEAQ. CDR3 length: 16 amino acids. CDR3 bases: TGTGCCAGCAGTCAACGAGGGCCTGTGAGCACAGATACGCAGTATTTT. This gives the protein CASSQRGPVSTDTQYF.

The chain combines TRBV10-1 with TRBJ1-1; tentative D call: TRBD1 (6 bases). Trimming removed 0 bases at V and 4 bases at J, with 9 bases between. The length of the CDR3 is 14 residues. Germline-derived CDR1 and CDR2 are WNHNN and SYGVQD (reference sequence). CDR3 region: CASSESGGITEAFF. The DNA for the CDR3 is TGCGCCAGCAGTGAGTCCGGGGGCATCACTGAAGCTTTCTTT.

The chain is built from TRBV2 and TRBJ1-5; D gene unclear. The ends were cut back, 8 bases at V and 0 bases at J, with 5 bases in the middle. Germline CDR1 reads SNHLY; CDR2 reads FYNNEI. CDR3 length equals 12 residues. This CDR3 is CASGDSNQPQHF. Here the CDR3 DNA reads TGTGCCAGCGGGGATAGCAATCAGCCCCAGCATTTT.

The chain couples TRBV19 to TRBJ2-7, with 7 bases fitting TRBD1. CDR3 length equals 13 residues. Germline CDR1 LNHDA, CDR2 SQIVND (reference sequence). J lost 3 bases, V lost 3 bases, and 2 bases had no gene match. CDR3 DNA: TGTGCCAGTAGTATTGACAGGGACTACGAGCAGTACTTC. Its protein is CASSIDRDYEQYF.

The rearrangement joins TRBV30 to TRBJ1-6; D perhaps matches TRBD1 (5 bases). CDR3 length equals 15 residues. Trimming pared 5 bases from V and 0 bases from J, leaving 11 bases between. Germline CDR1 is GTSNPN and CDR2 is SVGIG (reference sequence). CDR3 sequence (DNA): TGTGCCTGGGTTCGACAGATCTCCTATAATTCACCCCTCCACTTT. The encoded protein is CAWVRQISYNSPLHF.

The chain carries TRBV5-1 and TRBJ2-5; the D gene could be TRBD1 or TRBD2 (5 bases each). In germline, CDR1 is SGHRS, CDR2 YFSETQ. The V end was cut by 4 bases, the J end by 5 bases, with 15 bases between. This CDR3 spans 14 amino acids. CDR3 in DNA: TGCGCCAGCAGCCCCCGGGGCCAGGGTGAGACCCAGTACTTC. Translation: CASSPRGQGETQYF. Looking up the rest from reference TRBV5-1 and TRBJ2-5 gives the full variable domain: KAGVTQTPRYLIKTRGQQVTLSCSPISGHRSVSWYQQTPGQGLQFLFEYFSETQRNKGNFPGRFSGRQFSNSRSEMNVSTLELGDSALYLCASSPRGQGETQYFGPGTRLLVL.

This chain links TRBV27 with TRBJ2-1; a weak D match, TRBD1 (5 bases). Germline V gives CDR1 MNHEY, CDR2 SMNVEV (reference sequence). The CDR3 is 13 amino acids. V lost 6 bases, J lost 9 bases, and 15 bases lay in between. The CDR3 DNA follows: TGTGCCAGCAGCCACATCAGGGAATCTGAGCAGTTCTTC. Amino acid sequence: CASSHIRESEQFF.

The CDR3 reads CASSQGRLAGGSYEQYF. CDR3 coding DNA: TGCGCCAGCAGCCAAGGACGGCTAGCGGGAGGTTCCTACGAGCAGTACTTC. The V and J genes are TRBV4-1 and TRBJ2-7; 11 bases fit TRBD2. This CDR3 is 17 amino acids long. Unmatched junction bases numbered 6, after V lost 1 base and J lost 1 base. Germline V CDR1 and CDR2: MGHRA, YSYEKL.

The chain couples TRBV7-9 to TRBJ1-1; D ambiguous. Germline values: CDR1 SEHNR, CDR2 FQNEAQ (reference sequence). This CDR3 has 13 residues. Trimming shortened V by 1 base and J by 1 base, and 4 bases separated the two germline ends. CDR3 nucleotide sequence: TGTGCCAGCAGCTTAGTGGGGAACACTGAAGCTTTCTTT. It specifies CASSLVGNTEAFF.

This sequence joins TRBV2 and TRBJ2-6; D gene unclear. In germline, CDR1 is SNHLY, CDR2 FYNNEI. V lost 1 base and J lost 2, with 6 bases in between. This CDR3 region has 15 residues. CDR3 in amino acids: CASSEGVAGANVLTF. The CDR3 region has the DNA TGTGCCAGCAGTGAAGGGGTGGCTGGGGCCAACGTCCTGACTTTC.

The chain uses TRBV5-4 and TRBJ1-3; 7 bases match TRBD1. This CDR3 has 14 residues. V trimming: 4 bases; J trimming: 0 bases; junction bases outside the gene matches: 1. Germline CDR1 is SGHNT and CDR2 is YYREEE (reference sequence). The CDR3, as DNA: TGTGCCAGCAGCAGGGGGCCCTCTGGAAACACCATATATTTT. Protein sequence: CASSRGPSGNTIYF.